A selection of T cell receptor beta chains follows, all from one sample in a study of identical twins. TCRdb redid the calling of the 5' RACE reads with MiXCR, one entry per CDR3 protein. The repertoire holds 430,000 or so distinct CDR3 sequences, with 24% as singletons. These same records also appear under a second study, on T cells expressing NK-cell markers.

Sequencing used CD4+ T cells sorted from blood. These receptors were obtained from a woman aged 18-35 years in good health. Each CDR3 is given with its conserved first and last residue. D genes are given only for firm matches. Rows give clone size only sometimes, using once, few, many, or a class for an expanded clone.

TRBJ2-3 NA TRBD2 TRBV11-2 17 CASSFVGGGAGTDTQYF TGTGCCAGCAGCTTTGTCGGCGGGGGGGCCGGGACAGATACGCAGTATTTT
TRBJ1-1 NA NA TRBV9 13 CASSVYGRAEAFF TGTGCCAGCAGCGTATATGGTAGGGCTGAAGCTTTCTTT
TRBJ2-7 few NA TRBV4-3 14 CASSQDSQGGEQYF TGCGCCAGCAGCCAAGATTCACAGGGTGGCGAGCAGTACTTC
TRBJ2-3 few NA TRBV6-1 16 CASSTPWSRPADTQYF TGTGCCAGCAGTACCCCTTGGTCGAGGCCGGCAGATACGCAGTATTTT
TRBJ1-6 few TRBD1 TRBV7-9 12 CASSRTGPTLHF TGTGCCAGCAGCCGGACAGGGCCCACCCTCCACTTT
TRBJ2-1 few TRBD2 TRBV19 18 CASRGLAGGKSSYNEQFF TGTGCCAGTAGGGGACTAGCGGGGGGTAAGAGCTCCTACAATGAGCAGTTCTTC
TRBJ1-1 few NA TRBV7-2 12 CASSLNLGEAFF TGTGCCAGCAGCTTGAACCTAGGTGAAGCTTTCTTT
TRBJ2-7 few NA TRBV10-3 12 CAISETIASVLF TGTGCCATCAGTGAGACCATAGCGTCAGTACTATTC
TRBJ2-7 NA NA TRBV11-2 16 CASSSRGLGLGAEQYF TGTGCCAGCAGCTCCCGCGGTCTAGGTTTGGGGGCCGAGCAGTACTTC
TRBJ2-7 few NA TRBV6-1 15 CASRRADAYRYEQYF TGTGCCAGCAGGCGGGCGGACGCCTATCGGTACGAGCAGTACTTC
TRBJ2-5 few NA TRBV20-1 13 CSASAGGEETQYF TGCAGTGCTAGCGCCGGGGGAGAGGAGACCCAGTACTTC
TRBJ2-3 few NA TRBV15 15 CATSRDQPVTDTQYF TGTGCCACCAGCAGAGATCAGCCAGTTACAGATACGCAGTATTTT
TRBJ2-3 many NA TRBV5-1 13 CASSLEGTDTQYF TGTGCCAGCAGCTTAGAGGGCACAGATACGCAGTATTTT
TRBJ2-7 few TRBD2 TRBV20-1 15 CSAVQREGPSYEQYF TGCAGTGCGGTACAGCGGGAGGGCCCATCCTACGAGCAGTACTTC
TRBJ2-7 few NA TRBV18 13 CASSPASSYEQYF TGTGCCAGCTCACCAGCCAGCTCCTACGAGCAGTACTTC
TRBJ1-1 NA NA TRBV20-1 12 CSAASMNTEAFF TGCAGTGCTGCCAGTATGAACACTGAAGCTTTCTTT
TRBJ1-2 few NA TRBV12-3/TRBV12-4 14 CASSSRDINYGYTF TGTGCCAGCAGTTCCCGGGACATTAACTATGGCTACACCTTC
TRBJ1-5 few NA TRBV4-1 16 CASSALHRGQNQPQHF TGCGCCAGCAGCGCTCTTCACCGGGGGCAAAATCAGCCCCAGCATTTT
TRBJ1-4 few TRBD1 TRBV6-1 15 CASTDPPGQGEKLFF TGTGCCAGCACCGACCCTCCGGGACAGGGGGAAAAACTGTTTTTT
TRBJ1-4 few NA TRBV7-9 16 CASSLALGSAPGKLFF TGTGCCAGCAGCTTAGCGCTAGGGTCAGCTCCGGGAAAACTGTTTTTT
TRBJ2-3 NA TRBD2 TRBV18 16 CASSPPLAGGPNTQYF TGTGCCAGCTCACCACCCCTAGCGGGAGGGCCAAATACGCAGTATTTT
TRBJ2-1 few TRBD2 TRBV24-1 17 CATSDVNAGTSWNEQFF TGTGCCACCAGTGACGTCAACGCCGGGACTAGCTGGAATGAGCAGTTCTTC
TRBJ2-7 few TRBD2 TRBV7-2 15 CASSWQKGLAYEQYF TGTGCCAGCAGCTGGCAGAAGGGACTAGCCTACGAGCAGTACTTC
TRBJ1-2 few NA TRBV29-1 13 CSVRSNSNYGYTF TGCAGCGTGCGGTCCAACTCGAACTATGGCTACACCTTC
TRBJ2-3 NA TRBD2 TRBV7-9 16 CASSPTGTSGTDTQYF TGTGCCAGCAGTCCCACCGGGACTAGCGGGACCGATACGCAGTATTTT
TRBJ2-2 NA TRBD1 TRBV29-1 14 CSGRQGINTGELFF TGCAGCGGAAGACAGGGTATAAACACCGGGGAGCTGTTTTTT
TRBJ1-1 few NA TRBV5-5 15 CASSFAGNRDTEAFF TGTGCCAGCAGCTTCGCAGGGAATCGCGACACTGAAGCTTTCTTT
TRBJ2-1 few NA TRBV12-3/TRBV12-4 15 CASSPPRSSYNEQFF TGTGCCAGCAGTCCCCCTCGGAGCTCCTACAATGAGCAGTTCTTC
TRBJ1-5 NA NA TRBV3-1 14 CASSQAGRGQPQHF TGTGCCAGCAGCCAAGCCGGGCGGGGACAGCCCCAGCATTTT
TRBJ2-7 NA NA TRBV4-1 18 CASSQDLLRDTLSYEQYF TGCGCCAGCAGCCAAGATCTTTTAAGGGACACTTTATCCTACGAGCAGTACTTC
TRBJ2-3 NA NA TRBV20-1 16 CSARIPRGTETDTQYF TGCAGTGCTAGAATTCCCAGGGGGACTGAGACAGATACGCAGTATTTT
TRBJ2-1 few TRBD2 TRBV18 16 CASSPLAGVRDNEQFF TGTGCCAGCTCACCCCTAGCGGGAGTTCGGGACAATGAGCAGTTCTTC
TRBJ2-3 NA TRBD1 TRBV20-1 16 CSARSGQGADLNTQYF TGCAGTGCTAGATCCGGACAGGGCGCCGATCTGAATACGCAGTATTTT
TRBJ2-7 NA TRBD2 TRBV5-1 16 CASSPGLAGGRSEQYF TGCGCCAGCAGCCCGGGACTAGCGGGGGGGCGCTCCGAGCAGTACTTC
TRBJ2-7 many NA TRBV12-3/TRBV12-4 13 CASSFRRAREQYF TGTGCCAGCAGTTTCCGCAGGGCGCGAGAGCAGTACTTC
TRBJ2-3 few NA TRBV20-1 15 CSAIPSARKTDTQYF TGCAGTGCTATCCCCAGCGCCCGAAAGACAGATACGCAGTATTTT
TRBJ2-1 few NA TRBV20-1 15 CSASDATVSYNEQFF TGCAGTGCTAGTGACGCGACCGTCTCCTACAATGAGCAGTTCTTC
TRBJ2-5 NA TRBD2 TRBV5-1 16 CASSTGLAGGLETQYF TGCGCCAGCAGCACCGGACTAGCGGGGGGGCTTGAGACCCAGTACTTC
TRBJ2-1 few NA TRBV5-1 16 CASRNGLATSYNEQFF TGCGCCAGCAGAAACGGCCTAGCGACCTCCTACAATGAGCAGTTCTTC
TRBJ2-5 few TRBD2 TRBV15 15 CATSRELAGQETQYF TGTGCCACCAGCAGAGAGCTAGCGGGGCAAGAGACCCAGTACTTC
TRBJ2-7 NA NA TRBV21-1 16 CASSSRRFLRGDEQYF TGTGCCAGCAGCTCCCGGCGGTTTTTGAGAGGGGACGAGCAGTACTTC